Listed here is a single T cell receptor beta chain. Its cognate antigen is unknown. This CDR3 is built from 14 residues. Germline CDR1 and CDR2: SGHTA and FQGNSA. V lost 2 bases to trimming and J lost 8 bases, with 14 bases between them. This sample is part of a study of CD8 T cells in ankylosing spondylitis. Whole-study results and caveats: Significant enrichment of disease-linked clones was reportedly seen in matched ankylosing spondylitis synovial fluid. Several highly homologous variants made up a TCR beta motif that seemed to typify ankylosing spondylitis blood. Previous work reported some of these motif variants in the synovial fluid and blood of reactive arthritis.

Library preparation for TCR beta used quantitative 5'-RACE with molecular barcodes. TCRdb re-called the 5' RACE reads with MiXCR, one entry per CDR3 protein. The table includes tens of thousands of distinct CDR3 sequences, approximately 15% detected once. The genes are TRBV7-2 and TRBJ2-3; the D gene is possibly TRBD1 (5 bases). The specimen was blood. The receptor comes from a male donor with ankylosing spondylitis or in good health (not recorded which). The CDR3 coding sequence is TGTGCCAGCAGCTTACCTGACAGTCTGGTTACGCAGTATTTT. Translation: CASSLPDSLVTQYF.